The clone carrying this T cell receptor beta chain was recorded a few times. As yet, its antigen is unknown. This specimen belongs to a study of T cells in Graves' hyperthyroidism and ophthalmopathy. Using RNA transcripts as the source, TCR beta CDR3 regions were amplified. The HTBI set primed first-round TCR CDR3 RT-PCR. Each CDR3 protein gets one entry after TCRdb re-called the multiplex PCR reads with MiXCR. This table holds approximately 380,000 distinct CDR3 sequences, roughly 13% found once. In the ophthalmopathy cohort, Clinical Activity Score was at least 3, NOSPECS grade at least 4, and duration under 3 months. Study results and caveats: Ophthalmopathy was separated from stable hyperthyroidism by a 13 V-J model.

V lost 1 base and J lost 3, with 15 bases in between. The CDR3 is made up of 16 amino acids. The germline gives CDR1 LGHDT, CDR2 YNNKEL (reference sequence). This chain connects TRBV3-1 to TRBJ2-5; D may be TRBD2 (6 bases). The source is a man aged 45-60 years with Graves' ophthalmopathy. Source material: blood. The CDR3 DNA reads TGTGCCAGCAGCCAAGCGGTCCTAACGGGAGAAGAGACCCAGTACTTC. Its protein product is CASSQAVLTGEETQYF.